This T cell receptor (beta chain) was captured by sequencing in a study of blood T cell repertoires in COVID-19. Sequenced by immunoSEQ multiplex PCR; TCRdb stores in-frame clones only, minus some. Of tens of thousands of clones listed, approximately 91% are singletons. From germline, CDR1 is LNHNV and CDR2 YYDKDF (reference sequence). The CDR3 sequence is 14 residues long. Trimming removed 1 base from V and 5 bases from J, with 11 bases in between. The material sequenced was peripheral blood. The TCR sequence derives from a man in his 60s with COVID-19, enrolled during active disease. The J gene is TRBJ2-5, the V gene TRBV15; D gene ambiguous. CDR3 protein: CATSRGVSGETQYF. CDR3 nucleotides: TGTGCCACCAGCAGAGGGGTCTCCGGGGAGACCCAGTACTTC.